A selection of T cell receptor beta chains follows, all from one sample in a study of cytomegalovirus exposure and HLA in healthy donors. The protocol was immunoSEQ multiplex PCR, while the TCRdb copy is restricted to in-frame clones and leaves out a portion. Of 150,000 or so clones listed, less than 10% are singletons. Material for sequencing was PBMCs. The origin of the receptors is a man aged 50 or older in good health and CMV-seronegative. Each CDR3 is given with its conserved first and last residue. A D gene is named only where the DNA matches it firmly. Not every row has a clone size; where given, it reads once, few, many or a size class.

v_gene,j_gene,d_gene,abundance,CDR3nt,CDR3aa
TRBV7-3,TRBJ2-1,TRBD2,few,TGTGCCAGCAGCCCCGCGGGACTAGCGGGAAGGAGCTCCTACAATGAGCAGTTCTTC,CASSPAGLAGRSSYNEQFF
TRBV5-6,TRBJ1-4,TRBD1,NA,TGTGCCAGCAGCTTGGTCGGGACAGGGGCCCAGAGGGAAAAACTGTTTTTT,CASSLVGTGAQREKLFF
TRBV4-1,TRBJ2-3,NA,NA,TGCGCCAGCAGCCAAGATCCCGGGTCCTGGGCAGATACGCAGTATTTT,CASSQDPGSWADTQYF
TRBV11-2,TRBJ1-4,NA,NA,TGTGCCAGCAGCTTAGCGGGGATCGATGAAAAACTGTTTTTT,CASSLAGIDEKLFF
TRBV11-1,TRBJ2-2,TRBD1,few,TGTGCCAGCAGCTCAGGACAGGGGAGAACCGGGGAGCTGTTTTTT,CASSSGQGRTGELFF
TRBV7-7,TRBJ2-5,NA,NA,TGTGCTAGCAGCCCCGGGGTAGCGGAGACCCAGTACTTC,CASSPGVAETQYF
TRBV28,TRBJ2-1,NA,NA,TGTGCCAGCAGTCTTTCCCGGGACATCTACAATGAGCAGTTCTTC,CASSLSRDIYNEQFF
TRBV6-6,TRBJ1-5,NA,NA,TGTGCCAGCAGTTACGAGGGAACTACTCAGCCCCAGAATTTT,CASSYEGTTQPQNF
TRBV7-2,TRBJ2-7,NA,few,TGTGCCAGCAGCGCCGGACTGATTCCCTACGAGCAGTACTTC,CASSAGLIPYEQYF
TRBV10-3,TRBJ1-2,TRBD1,few,TGTGCCATCAGTGAGTGGACAGGGGCGGGTTACACCTTC,CAISEWTGAGYTF
TRBV30,TRBJ1-4,NA,few,TGTGCCTGGAGCCCCTCTACAGGGGAAAAACTGTTTTTT,CAWSPSTGEKLFF
TRBV23-1,TRBJ2-7,TRBD1,few,TGCGCCAGCAGTCGGACAGGTTCTTCCTACGAGCAGTACTTC,CASSRTGSSYEQYF
TRBV10-1,TRBJ1-1,NA,NA,TGCGCCAGCAGTGAGTCGGGAGGTTTTGGGAACACTGAAGCTTTCTTT,CASSESGGFGNTEAFF
TRBV5-6,TRBJ1-2,NA,medium-sized,TGTGCCAGCAGCTTCAGGGATCCGCATAACTATGGCTACACCTTC,CASSFRDPHNYGYTF
TRBV4-2,TRBJ1-4,TRBD1,NA,TGTGCCAGCAGCCCGCCCGTGGACAGGACCCCTAATGAAAAACTGTTTTTT,CASSPPVDRTPNEKLFF
TRBV28,TRBJ2-1,TRBD2,NA,TGTGCCAGCAGTTTATTGGCTAGCGGGAGCTACAATGAGCAGTTCTTC,CASSLLASGSYNEQFF
TRBV29-1,TRBJ1-3,NA,NA,TGCAGCGTTGACCCAGATTCTGGAAACACCATATATTTT,CSVDPDSGNTIYF
TRBV19,TRBJ2-3,TRBD2,NA,TGTGCCAGTAAAGTGACTAGCGGGGGTTTCTTAGATACGCAGTATTTT,CASKVTSGGFLDTQYF
TRBV19,TRBJ1-5,NA,NA,TGTGCCAGTAGTATATCGGGGGGGTTTCAGCCCCAGCATTTT,CASSISGGFQPQHF
TRBV29-1,TRBJ1-5,NA,few,TGCAGCGTTGAGGTCACCAGGGATCAGCCCCAGCATTTT,CSVEVTRDQPQHF
TRBV5-4,TRBJ1-4,NA,NA,TGTGCCAGCAGCTCGGACGGAGGTTCGACTAATGAAAAACTGTTTTTT,CASSSDGGSTNEKLFF
TRBV6-1,TRBJ1-1,NA,few,TGTGCCAGCTCTCCTCTAACAGGGTTGTTCACTGAAGCTTTCTTT,CASSPLTGLFTEAFF
TRBV7-8,TRBJ2-5,TRBD1,few,TGTGCCAGCAGCCCGGGGACAGCTAAAGAGACCCAGTACTTC,CASSPGTAKETQYF
TRBV4-1,TRBJ2-2,NA,NA,TGCGCCAGCAGCAAAGAGGGCGGGAAGAACACCGGGGAGCTGTTTTTT,CASSKEGGKNTGELFF
TRBV2,TRBJ2-2,TRBD2,NA,TGTGCCAGCAGGGGGGGTAGCGGGGCTGAAACCGGGGAGCTGTTTTTT,CASRGGSGAETGELFF
TRBV6-6,TRBJ1-6,NA,NA,TGTGCCAGCAGTTACACCCCTAATAACTATAATTCACCCCTCCACTTT,CASSYTPNNYNSPLHF
TRBV5-1,TRBJ2-1,NA,NA,TGCGCCAGCAGCTTGGCCATCCGGAGCTCCTACAATGAGCAGTTCTTC,CASSLAIRSSYNEQFF
TRBV2,TRBJ2-3,NA,NA,TGTGCCAGCAGTAGCGGGTTGAGCACAGATACGCAGTATTTT,CASSSGLSTDTQYF
TRBV19,TRBJ1-4,NA,NA,TGTGCCAGTAGTTGGGACGCCGGGAGGGGTGAAAAACTGTTTTTT,CASSWDAGRGEKLFF
TRBV6-5,TRBJ1-5,NA,few,TGTGCCAGCAGCTCCTTGGGCCCCGACCGGCCCCAGCATTTT,CASSSLGPDRPQHF
TRBV7-9,TRBJ2-1,TRBD2,few,TGTGCCAGCAGCCCAAGAAGCGGGGGGAACAATGAGCAGTTCTTC,CASSPRSGGNNEQFF
TRBV30,TRBJ1-2,NA,NA,TGTGCCTGGAGTAATCAGGGTATGGGGGGCTACACCTTC,CAWSNQGMGGYTF
TRBV2,TRBJ1-1,NA,NA,TGTGCCAGCTATGTCGGGGTCGGCACTGAAGCTTTCTTT,CASYVGVGTEAFF
TRBV19,TRBJ2-2,TRBD2,few,TGTGCCAGTAACGGCGGGAGTCTGACCGGGGAGCTGTTTTTT,CASNGGSLTGELFF
TRBV5-1,TRBJ2-1,NA,few,TGCGCCAGCAGCTACGACTCCAGCTCCTACAATGAGCAGTTCTTC,CASSYDSSSYNEQFF
TRBV19,TRBJ1-5,TRBD1,NA,TGTGCCAGTAGTGGCCAGGGGGAACCGTCCAATCAGCCCCAGCATTTT,CASSGQGEPSNQPQHF
TRBV9,TRBJ1-1,NA,few,TGTGCCAGCAGCGTAGTAACGGGAAACACTGAAGCTTTCTTT,CASSVVTGNTEAFF
TRBV29-1,TRBJ1-2,TRBD1,few,TGCAGCGTCGACAGGGGCGGCTATGGCTACACCTTC,CSVDRGGYGYTF
TRBV28,TRBJ2-7,TRBD2,few,TGTGCCAGCAGGGGTCTAGCGGGAGTCATCGACGAGCAGTACTTC,CASRGLAGVIDEQYF
TRBV5-4,TRBJ2-1,TRBD2,few,TGTGCCAGCGGGGAGGGTGACAGCTCCTACAATGAGCAGTTCTTC,CASGEGDSSYNEQFF